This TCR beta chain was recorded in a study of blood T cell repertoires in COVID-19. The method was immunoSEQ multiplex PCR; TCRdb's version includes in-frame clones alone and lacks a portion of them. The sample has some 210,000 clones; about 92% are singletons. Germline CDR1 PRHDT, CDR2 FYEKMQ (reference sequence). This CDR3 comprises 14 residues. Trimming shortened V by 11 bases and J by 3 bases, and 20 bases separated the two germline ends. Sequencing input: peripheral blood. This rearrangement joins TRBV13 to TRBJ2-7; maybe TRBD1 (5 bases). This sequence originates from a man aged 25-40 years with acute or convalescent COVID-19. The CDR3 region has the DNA TGTGCCTCCAAGCTTACATCCCAGGGCTACGAGCAGTACTTC. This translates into CASKLTSQGYEQYF.